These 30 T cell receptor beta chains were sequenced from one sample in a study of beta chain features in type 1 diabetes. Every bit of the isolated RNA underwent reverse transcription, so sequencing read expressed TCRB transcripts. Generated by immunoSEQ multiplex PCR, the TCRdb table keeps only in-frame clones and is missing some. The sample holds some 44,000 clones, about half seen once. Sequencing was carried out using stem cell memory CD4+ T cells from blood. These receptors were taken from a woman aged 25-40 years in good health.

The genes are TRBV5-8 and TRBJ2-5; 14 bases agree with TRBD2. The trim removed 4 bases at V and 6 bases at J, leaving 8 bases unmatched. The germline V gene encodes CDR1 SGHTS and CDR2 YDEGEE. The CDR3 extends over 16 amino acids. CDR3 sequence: CASSGRLAGGIKTQYF. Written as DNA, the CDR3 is TGTGCCAGCAGCGGCCGACTAGCGGGAGGGATCAAGACCCAGTACTTC.

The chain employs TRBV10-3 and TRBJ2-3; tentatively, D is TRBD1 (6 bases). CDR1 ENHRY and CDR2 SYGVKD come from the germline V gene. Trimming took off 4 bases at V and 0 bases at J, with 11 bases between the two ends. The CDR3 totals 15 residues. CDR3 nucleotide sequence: TGTGCCATCAGTGTTAGTAGGGGGAGCACAGATACGCAGTATTTT. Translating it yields CAISVSRGSTDTQYF.

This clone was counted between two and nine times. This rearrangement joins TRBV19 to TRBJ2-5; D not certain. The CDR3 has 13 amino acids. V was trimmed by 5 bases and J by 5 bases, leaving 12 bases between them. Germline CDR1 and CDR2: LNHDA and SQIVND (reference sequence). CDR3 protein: CASSPLLSETQYF. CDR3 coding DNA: TGTGCCAGTAGTCCCCTATTGTCGGAGACCCAGTACTTC.

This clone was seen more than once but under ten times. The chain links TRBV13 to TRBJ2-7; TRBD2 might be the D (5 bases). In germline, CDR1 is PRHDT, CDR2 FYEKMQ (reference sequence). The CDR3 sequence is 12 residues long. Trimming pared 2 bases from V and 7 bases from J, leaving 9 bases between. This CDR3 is CASSLTPGEQYF. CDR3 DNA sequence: TGTGCCAGCAGCTTAACCCCGGGGGAGCAGTACTTC.

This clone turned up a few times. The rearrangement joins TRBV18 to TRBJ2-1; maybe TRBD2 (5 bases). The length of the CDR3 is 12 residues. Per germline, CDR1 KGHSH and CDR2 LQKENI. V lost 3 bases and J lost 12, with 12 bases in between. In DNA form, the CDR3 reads TGTGCCAGCTCACCGGGAGTAGAGGCGCAGTTCTTC. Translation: CASSPGVEAQFF.

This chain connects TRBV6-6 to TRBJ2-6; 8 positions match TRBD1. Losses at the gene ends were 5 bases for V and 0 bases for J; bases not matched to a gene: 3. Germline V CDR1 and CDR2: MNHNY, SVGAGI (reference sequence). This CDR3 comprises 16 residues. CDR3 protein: CASSQTGVSGANVLTF. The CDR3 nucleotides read TGTGCCAGCAGTCAGACAGGGGTCTCTGGGGCCAACGTCCTGACTTTC.

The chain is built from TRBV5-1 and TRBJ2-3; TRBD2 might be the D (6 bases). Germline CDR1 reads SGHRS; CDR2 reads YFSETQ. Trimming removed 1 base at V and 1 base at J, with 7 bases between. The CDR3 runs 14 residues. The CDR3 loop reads CASSLSSGTDTQYF. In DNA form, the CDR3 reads TGCGCCAGCAGCTTGTCTAGCGGCACAGATACGCAGTATTTT. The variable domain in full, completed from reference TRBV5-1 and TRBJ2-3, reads KAGVTQTPRYLIKTRGQQVTLSCSPISGHRSVSWYQQTPGQGLQFLFEYFSETQRNKGNFPGRFSGRQFSNSRSEMNVSTLELGDSALYLCASSLSSGTDTQYFGPGTRLTVL.

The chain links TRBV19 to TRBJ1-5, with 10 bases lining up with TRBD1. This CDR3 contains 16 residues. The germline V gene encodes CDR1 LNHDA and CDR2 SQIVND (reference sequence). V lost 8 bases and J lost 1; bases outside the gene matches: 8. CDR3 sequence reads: CASSDRGLLSNQPQHF. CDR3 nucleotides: TGTGCCAGTTCGGACAGGGGGTTATTGAGCAATCAGCCCCAGCATTTT. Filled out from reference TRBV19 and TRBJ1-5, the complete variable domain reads DGGITQSPKYLFRKEGQNVTLSCEQNLNHDAMYWYRQDPGQGLRLIYYSQIVNDFQKGDIAEGYSVSREKKESFPLTVTSAQKNPTAFYLCASSDRGLLSNQPQHFGDGTRLSIL.

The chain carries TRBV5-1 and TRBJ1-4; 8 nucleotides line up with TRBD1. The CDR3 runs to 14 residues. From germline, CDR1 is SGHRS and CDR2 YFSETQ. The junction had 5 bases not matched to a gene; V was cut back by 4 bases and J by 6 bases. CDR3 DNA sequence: TGCGCCAGCAGCACCGGGACAGGTGATGAAAAACTGTTTTTT. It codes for CASSTGTGDEKLFF. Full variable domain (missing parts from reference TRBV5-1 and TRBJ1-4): KAGVTQTPRYLIKTRGQQVTLSCSPISGHRSVSWYQQTPGQGLQFLFEYFSETQRNKGNFPGRFSGRQFSNSRSEMNVSTLELGDSALYLCASSTGTGDEKLFFGSGTQLSVL.

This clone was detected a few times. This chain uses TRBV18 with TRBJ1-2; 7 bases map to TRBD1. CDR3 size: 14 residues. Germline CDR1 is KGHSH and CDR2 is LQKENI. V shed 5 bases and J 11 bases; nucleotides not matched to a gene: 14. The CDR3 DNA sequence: TGTGCCAGCTCAGAAGCCTCAACAGGGGTTCGGTACACCTTC. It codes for CASSEASTGVRYTF.

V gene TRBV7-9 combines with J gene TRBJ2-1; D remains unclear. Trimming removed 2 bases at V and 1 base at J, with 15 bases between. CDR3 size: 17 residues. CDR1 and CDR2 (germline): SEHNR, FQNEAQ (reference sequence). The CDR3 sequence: CASSLRSQTESYNEQFF. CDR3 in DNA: TGTGCCAGCAGCTTAAGGTCACAGACGGAATCCTACAATGAGCAGTTCTTC.

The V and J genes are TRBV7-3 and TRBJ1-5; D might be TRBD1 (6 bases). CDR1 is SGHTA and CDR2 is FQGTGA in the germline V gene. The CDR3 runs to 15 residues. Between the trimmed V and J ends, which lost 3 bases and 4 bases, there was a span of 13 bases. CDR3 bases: TGTGCCAGCAGCTTTAGGGACATACCAAATCAGCCCCAGCATTTT. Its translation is CASSFRDIPNQPQHF.

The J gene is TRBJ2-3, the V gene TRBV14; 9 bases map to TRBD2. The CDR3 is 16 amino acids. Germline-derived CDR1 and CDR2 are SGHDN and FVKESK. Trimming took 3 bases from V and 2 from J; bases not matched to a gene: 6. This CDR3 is CASSHRGRGYTDTQYF. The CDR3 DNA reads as TGTGCCAGCAGCCACCGCGGGAGGGGCTACACAGATACGCAGTATTTT.

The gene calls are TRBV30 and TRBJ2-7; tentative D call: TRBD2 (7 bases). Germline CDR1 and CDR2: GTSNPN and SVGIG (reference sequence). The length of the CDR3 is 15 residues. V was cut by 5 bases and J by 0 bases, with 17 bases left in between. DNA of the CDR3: TGTGCCTGGGGGAGGGCGGCGGGACACTCCTACGAGCAGTACTTC. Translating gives CAWGRAAGHSYEQYF.

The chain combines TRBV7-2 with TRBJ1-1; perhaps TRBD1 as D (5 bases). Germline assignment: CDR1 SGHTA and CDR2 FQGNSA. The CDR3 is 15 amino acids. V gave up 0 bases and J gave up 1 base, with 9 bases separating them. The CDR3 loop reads CASSLASGQNTEAFF. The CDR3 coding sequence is TGTGCCAGCAGCTTAGCGTCAGGACAGAACACTGAAGCTTTCTTT.

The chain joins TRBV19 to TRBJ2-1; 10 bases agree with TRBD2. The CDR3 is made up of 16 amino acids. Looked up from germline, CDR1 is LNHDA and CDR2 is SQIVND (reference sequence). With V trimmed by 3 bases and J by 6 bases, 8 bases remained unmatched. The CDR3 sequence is CASSIPWTSGTNEQFF. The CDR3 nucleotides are TGTGCCAGTAGTATCCCTTGGACTAGCGGAACCAATGAGCAGTTCTTC.

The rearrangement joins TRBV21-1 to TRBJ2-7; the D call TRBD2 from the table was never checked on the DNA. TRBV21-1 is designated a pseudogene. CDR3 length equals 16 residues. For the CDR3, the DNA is TGTGCCAGCAGCAAAGGAGGGCTAGCCCCATCCTACGAGCAGTACTTC. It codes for CASSKGGLAPSYEQYF.

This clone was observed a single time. CDR3 sequence reads: CASSLAPPGRGGTGELFF. The CDR3 coding sequence is TGCGCCAGCAGCTTGGCCCCCCCGGGGAGGGGAGGCACCGGGGAGCTGTTTTTT. This chain joins TRBV5-1 and TRBJ2-2; 7 bases line up with TRBD2. CDR1 and CDR2 (germline): SGHRS, YFSETQ. This CDR3 is built from 18 residues. V shed 0 bases, J shed 4 bases, and the junction held 12 bases outside the gene matches.

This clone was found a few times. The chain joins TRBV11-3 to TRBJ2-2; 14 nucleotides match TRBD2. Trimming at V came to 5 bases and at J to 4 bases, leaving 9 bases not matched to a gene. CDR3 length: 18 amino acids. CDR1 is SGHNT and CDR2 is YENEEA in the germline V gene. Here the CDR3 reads CASSPGTSGSWSTGELFF. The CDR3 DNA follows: TGTGCCAGCAGCCCCGGGACTAGCGGGAGCTGGAGCACCGGGGAGCTGTTTTTT.

The CDR3 loop reads CASSVAGTSGMNEQFF. CDR3 nucleotides: TGTGCCAGCAGCGTGGCCGGGACTAGCGGGATGAATGAGCAGTTCTTC. This chain links TRBV9 with TRBJ2-1, with 13 bases identical to TRBD2. Germline V lookup: CDR1 SGDLS, CDR2 YYNGEE. The CDR3 consists of 16 residues. The V and J ends lost 2 bases and 7 bases, in that order; junction bases with no gene match: 6.

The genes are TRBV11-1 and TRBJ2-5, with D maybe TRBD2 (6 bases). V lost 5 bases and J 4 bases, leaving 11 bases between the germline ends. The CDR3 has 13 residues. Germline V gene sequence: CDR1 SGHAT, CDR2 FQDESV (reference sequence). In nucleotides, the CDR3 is TGTGCCAGCAGCGTACGGGAGTTAGAGACCCAGTACTTC. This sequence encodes CASSVRELETQYF.

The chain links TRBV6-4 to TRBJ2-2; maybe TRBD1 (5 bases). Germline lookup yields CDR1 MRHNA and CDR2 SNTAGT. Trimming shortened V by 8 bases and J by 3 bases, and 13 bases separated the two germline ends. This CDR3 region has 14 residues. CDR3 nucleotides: TGTGCCAGCCAGGGCCATGGGGACACCGGGGAGCTGTTTTTT. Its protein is CASQGHGDTGELFF.

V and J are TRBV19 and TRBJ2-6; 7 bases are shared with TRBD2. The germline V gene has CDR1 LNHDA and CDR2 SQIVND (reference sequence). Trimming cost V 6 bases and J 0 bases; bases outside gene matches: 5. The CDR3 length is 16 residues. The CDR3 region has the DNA TGTGCCAGTAGCGGGGAGGGGAGCTCTGGGGCCAACGTCCTGACTTTC. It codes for CASSGEGSSGANVLTF.

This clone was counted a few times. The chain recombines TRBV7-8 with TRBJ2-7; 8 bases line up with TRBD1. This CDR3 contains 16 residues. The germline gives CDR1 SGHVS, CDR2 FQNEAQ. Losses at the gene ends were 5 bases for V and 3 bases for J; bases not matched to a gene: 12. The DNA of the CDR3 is TGTGCCAGCAGCCGACCTATTACGGACAGGGTCTACGAGCAGTACTTC. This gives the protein CASSRPITDRVYEQYF.

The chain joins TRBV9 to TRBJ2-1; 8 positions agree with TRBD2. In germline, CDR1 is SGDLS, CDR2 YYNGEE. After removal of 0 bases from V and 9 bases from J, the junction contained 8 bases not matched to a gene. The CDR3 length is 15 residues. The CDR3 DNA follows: TGTGCCAGCAGCGTAGAACCAGCGGGAGAGGTTGAGCAGTTCTTC. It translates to CASSVEPAGEVEQFF.

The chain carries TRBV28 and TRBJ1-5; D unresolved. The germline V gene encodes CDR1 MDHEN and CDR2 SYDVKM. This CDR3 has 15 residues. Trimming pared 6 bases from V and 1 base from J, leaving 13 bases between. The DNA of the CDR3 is TGTGCCAGCAGGCTCATGAGTCAAAGCAATCAGCCCCAGCATTTT. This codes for CASRLMSQSNQPQHF.

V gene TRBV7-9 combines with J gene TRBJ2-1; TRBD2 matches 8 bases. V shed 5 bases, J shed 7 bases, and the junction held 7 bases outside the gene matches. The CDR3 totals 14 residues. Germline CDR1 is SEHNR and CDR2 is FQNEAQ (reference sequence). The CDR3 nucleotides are TGTGCCAGCAGCAGCGGGAGTGGAAGTAATGAGCAGTTCTTC. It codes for CASSSGSGSNEQFF.

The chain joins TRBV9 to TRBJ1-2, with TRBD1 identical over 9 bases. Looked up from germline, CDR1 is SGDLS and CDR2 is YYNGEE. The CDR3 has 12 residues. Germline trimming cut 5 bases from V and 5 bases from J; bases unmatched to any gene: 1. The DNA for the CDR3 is TGTGCCAGCAGAGGACAGGGGTATGGCTACACCTTC. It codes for CASRGQGYGYTF.

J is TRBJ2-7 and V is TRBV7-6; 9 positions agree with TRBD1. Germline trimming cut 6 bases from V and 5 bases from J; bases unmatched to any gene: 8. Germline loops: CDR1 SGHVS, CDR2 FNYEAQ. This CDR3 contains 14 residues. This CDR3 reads CASSTPGQGHEQYF. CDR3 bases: TGTGCCAGCAGTACACCGGGACAGGGACACGAGCAGTACTTC.

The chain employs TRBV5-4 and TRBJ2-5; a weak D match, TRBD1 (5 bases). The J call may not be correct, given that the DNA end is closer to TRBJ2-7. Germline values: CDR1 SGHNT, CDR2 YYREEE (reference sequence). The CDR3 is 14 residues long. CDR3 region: CASSYQPGQYEQYF. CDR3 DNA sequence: TGTGCCAGCAGCTACCAGCCAGGGCAATACGAGCAGTACTTC.